This T cell receptor beta chain was identified in a study of blood T cell repertoires in COVID-19. Study overall: The United States, Italy and Spain provided the acute and convalescent COVID-19 samples. PBMCs, B-cell-depleted T cells, or T cells were the source of the cDNA or gDNA that made up the material.

The CDR3 contains 14 residues. Per germline, CDR1 GTSNPN and CDR2 SVGIG (reference sequence). V was pared by 1 base and J by 7 bases, with 14 bases between. Authors' analysis steps: Reference gene primer amplification gave estimated nucleated cell counts. Sequencing used immunoSEQ multiplex PCR; TCRdb keeps in-frame clones, though not all of them. D and trimming come from the DNA, and the V and J calls and clone size come from that table. The sample gives approximately 12,000 clones, 55% to 80% of which show up once; under 35% is in the top ten. The chain joins TRBV30 to TRBJ1-5, with D unclear. The sequenced sample was peripheral blood. The clonotype comes from a human donor in a cohort sampled during active COVID-19. Written as DNA, the CDR3 is TGTGCCTGGAGTGGTTCGGGGATGAACCAGCCCCAGCATTTT. Translation gives CAWSGSGMNQPQHF. Full variable domain (remainder filled in from reference TRBV30 and TRBJ1-5): SQTIHQWPATLVQPVGSPLSLECTVEGTSNPNLYWYRQAAGRGLQLLFYSVGIGQISSEVPQNLSASRPQDRQFILSSKKLLLSDSGFYLCAWSGSGMNQPQHFGDGTRLSIL.